The rows below give T cell receptor beta chains drawn from one sample of a study of blood T cells in healthy people across ages. From the 5' RACE reads, TCRdb called clonotypes with MiXCR, one entry per CDR3 protein. Among fewer than 1,200,000 distinct CDR3 sequences listed, approximately 26% were seen once. Separately, the same data were catalogued under a study of T cells of mothers and their children.

Sequenced input: blood. These receptors originate from a girl aged 2 to 9 in good health. Both conserved end residues are part of each CDR3. D genes are given only for firm matches. A clone size is listed for some rows: how often the clone was seen (once, few, many), or a class if it is expanded.

TRBV27	NA	NA	TRBJ2-4	TGTGCCAGCAGTTTTCTCCCGGCCAAAAACATTCAGTACTTC	CASSFLPAKNIQYF
TRBV7-2	few	NA	TRBJ1-1	TGTGCCAGCAGCTTTGAGGAAGCTTTCTTT	CASSFEEAFF
TRBV12-3/TRBV12-4	few	NA	TRBJ2-1	TGTGCCAGCAGTTTATCTCCGGGGCACTACAATGAGCAGTTCTTC	CASSLSPGHYNEQFF
TRBV24-1	few	TRBD1	TRBJ2-7	TGTGCCACCACTGAGGACAGGGTGAACTACGAGCAGTACTTC	CATTEDRVNYEQYF
TRBV9	few	NA	TRBJ1-3	TGTGCCAGCAGCGTGGATGGGGCAAGCTCTGGAAACACCATATATTTT	CASSVDGASSGNTIYF
TRBV28	NA	NA	TRBJ2-3	TGTGCCAGCAGTCCTACTAGGAAAGGCACAGATACGCAGTATTTT	CASSPTRKGTDTQYF
TRBV4-1	NA	NA	TRBJ1-1	TGCGCCAGCAGCCAAGTTTTGGAGTTTGAAGCTTTCTTT	CASSQVLEFEAFF
TRBV6-1	NA	TRBD1	TRBJ2-5	TGTGCCAGCGAAGTGGTAGGGGGCTACGACCAGTACTTC	CASEVVGGYDQYF
TRBV12-3/TRBV12-4	NA	NA	TRBJ2-3	TGTGCCAGCAGGCCGGGACCTCGAACGCAGTATTTT	CASRPGPRTQYF
TRBV11-2	few	NA	TRBJ2-3	TGTGCCAGCAGCTTAGGTGGGACAAGTTCTGGATATACGCAGTATTTT	CASSLGGTSSGYTQYF
TRBV9	NA	NA	TRBJ2-4	TGTGCCAGCTCCCCAAGCCCCATTTTAGCCAAAAACATTCAGTACTTC	CASSPSPILAKNIQYF
TRBV4-1	NA	NA	TRBJ1-1	TGCGCCAGCAGCCAAGAAGGAGGCTCCGATATCACTGAAGCTTTCTTT	CASSQEGGSDITEAFF
TRBV20-1	few	NA	TRBJ2-1	TGCAGTGTCAGTGGTAATGAGCAGTTCTTC	CSVSGNEQFF
TRBV29-1	few	NA	TRBJ2-6	TGCAGCGCCCTAGCTGGGGCCAACGTCCTGACTTTC	CSALAGANVLTF
TRBV24-1	NA	TRBD2	TRBJ2-3	TGTGCCACCAGTGATTGGGTAGCGGGGGGACTCACAGATACGCAGTATTTT	CATSDWVAGGLTDTQYF
TRBV4-1	NA	NA	TRBJ2-1	TGCGCCAGCACCAGAGACAGGTTGAGCAATGAGCAGTTCTTC	CASTRDRLSNEQFF
TRBV4-2	NA	NA	TRBJ2-5	TGTGCCAGCAGCCAAGATGAGCCTCCGGGACTCCAAGGGGAGACCCAGTACTTC	CASSQDEPPGLQGETQYF
TRBV7-2	NA	NA	TRBJ2-5	TGTGCCAGCAGCTCGTTGGCCAACGGAGGTTGGGAGACCCAGTACTTC	CASSSLANGGWETQYF
TRBV28	few	TRBD2	TRBJ2-1	TGTGCCAGTGAAGCGGGATCAAATGAGCAGTTCTTC	CASEAGSNEQFF
TRBV12-3/TRBV12-4	NA	NA	TRBJ1-1	TGTGCCAGCAGTGGATTATCATCGGAGGCTTTCTTT	CASSGLSSEAFF
TRBV14	NA	NA	TRBJ2-1	TGTGCCACCAGACCCTGGGGTTACAATGAGCAGTTCTTC	CATRPWGYNEQFF
TRBV29-1	NA	NA	TRBJ1-2	TGCAGCGTTGAGGGCAGCCCTAACTATGGCTACACCTTC	CSVEGSPNYGYTF
TRBV12-3/TRBV12-4	NA	NA	TRBJ1-1	TGTGCCAGCAGTGCCAACGACAGAGCTTTCTTT	CASSANDRAFF
TRBV21-1	few	NA	TRBJ2-5	TGTGCCAGCAGCATTCAGCAGTACTTC	CASSIQQYF
TRBV7-2	few	NA	TRBJ2-1	TGTGCCAGCAGCGCTCAGGGGGAGGGGGAGCAGTTCTTC	CASSAQGEGEQFF
TRBV3-1	few	NA	TRBJ1-5	TGTGCCAGCAGCCAAGATGGCGCGGACGGTCAGCCCCAGCATTTT	CASSQDGADGQPQHF
TRBV6-1	once	TRBD2	TRBJ2-5	TGTGCCAGCAGAATTATAGCGGGAGGTCGGCCCCAAGAGACCCAGTACTTC	CASRIIAGGRPQETQYF
TRBV7-9	NA	NA	TRBJ1-3	TGTGCCAGCAGCTTACCCCTTTCCCATGACAGCGGGGGAAACACCATATATTTT	CASSLPLSHDSGGNTIYF
TRBV11-2	few	NA	TRBJ2-5	TGTGCCAGCAGCTTTTACTATAACCAAGAGACCCAGTACTTC	CASSFYYNQETQYF